This entry concerns a single T cell receptor beta chain. Its antigen is not known. The sample belongs to a study of shared clonotypes between healthy human individuals. Replicate PCRs for sorted subsets used around 200 ng DNA; this equaled 25,000 to 30,000 T cell genomes. In the authors' workflow: Junction-only immunoSEQ sequences carried no quality scores, so filtering differed. Profiled with immunoSEQ multiplex PCR; TCRdb holds only in-frame clones, not every one. Clone size and the V and J calls come from that table; the DNA yielded D and trimming. The profile covers about 2.2 million clones, with 80% to 95% appearing a single time and about 1.7% taken by the ten largest. Trimming cost V 5 bases and J 0 bases; bases outside gene matches: 10. Germline assignment: CDR1 MDHEN and CDR2 SYDVKM. The CDR3 is 17 residues long. Study-wide results and caveats: Naive CD4 clonotypes overlapped across a handful of donors at roughly 5.1%. It was anticipated that sequencing depth would influence how many clonotypes donors shared.

In the naive CD8 group, cells lacked CD45RO and were positively selected for CCR7, so terminally differentiated effector memory CD45RA+ cells were left out. The sample was naive CD8+ T cells from PBMCs. The receptor's source is a young man in good health. Some clones in this sample may be carry-over from other donors' samples. The V call is TRBV28, the J call TRBJ2-1, with 7 nucleotides matching TRBD1. The CDR3 coding sequence is TGTGCCAGCAGTACCCCACAGGGGCCATACTCCTACAATGAGCAGTTCTTC. It translates to CASSTPQGPYSYNEQFF.